This TCR beta chain was sequenced for a study of T-cell reconstitution after alpha-beta-depleted transplantation in children. This CDR3 is built from 14 residues. Germline V gives CDR1 MNHNS, CDR2 SASEGT. The V gene lost 6 bases and the J gene lost 1 base, with 12 bases spanning the gap. Library preparation (for TCRbeta) was performed with unique molecular identifiers. From the PCR reads, TCRdb called clonotypes with MiXCR, one entry per CDR3 protein. The table shows 640,000 or so distinct CDR3 sequences, with roughly 17% occurring only once. In its sample, this clonotype was seen many times. This material consisted of PBMCs from the stem cell graft donor, taken from the stem cell graft. The chain is built from TRBV6-1 and TRBJ1-1; D is unclear. The TCR sequence derives from a human donor who donated a stem cell graft to a child with acute myeloid leukemia. The CDR3 sequence: CASRPQRRNTEAFF. CDR3 sequence (DNA): TGTGCCAGCAGACCTCAAAGACGGAACACTGAAGCTTTCTTT.